The sequence of this TCR beta chain was determined in a study of T cell clonotyping in hematopoietic cell transplantation. On this clone: Its antigen is not known.

Clones were sequenced by immunoSEQ multiplex PCR, and TCRdb holds only the in-frame ones, with some missing. The table includes some 40,000 clones, 94% detected once. Whole-study results and caveats: No sorting was done, leaving CD4 and CD8 contributions mixed. Pathologically expanded recipient clonotypes increased progressively from day 30 to day 180 as diversity fell. Broader posttransplant TCR repertoire diversity was predicted by graft donor and pretransplant recipient Inverse Simpson Index values. Few recipient clonotypes overlapped donors; over 95% were de novo at given depth.

V gave up 6 bases and J gave up 0 bases, with 9 bases separating them. Germline CDR1 and CDR2: MNHEY and SVGAGI. The CDR3 extends over 15 amino acids. The specimen was peripheral blood mononuclear cells. V usage is TRBV6-5 and J usage is TRBJ1-6, with D unclear. This TCR was recovered from a woman aged 45-65 years in good health. Some clones in this sample may be carry-over from other donors' samples. The CDR3 DNA sequence: TGTGCCAGCAGACAACAGAGCTCCTATAATTCACCCCTCCACTTT. Protein sequence: CASRQQSSYNSPLHF.